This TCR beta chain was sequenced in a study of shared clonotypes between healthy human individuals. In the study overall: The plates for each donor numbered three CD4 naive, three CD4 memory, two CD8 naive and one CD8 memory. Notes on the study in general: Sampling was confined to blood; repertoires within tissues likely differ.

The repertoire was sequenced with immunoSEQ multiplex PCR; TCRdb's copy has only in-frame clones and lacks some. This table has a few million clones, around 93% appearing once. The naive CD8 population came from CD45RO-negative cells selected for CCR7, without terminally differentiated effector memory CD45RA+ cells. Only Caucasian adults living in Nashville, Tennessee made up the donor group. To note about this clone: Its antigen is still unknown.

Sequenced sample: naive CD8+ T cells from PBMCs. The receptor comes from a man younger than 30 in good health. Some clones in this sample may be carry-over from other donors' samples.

CDR3 sequence: CASSRGLASSYEQYF. The CDR3 DNA follows: TGTGCCAGCAGCCGCGGACTAGCGAGTTCCTACGAGCAGTACTTC. The V and J genes are TRBV28 and TRBJ2-7; 9 nucleotides match TRBD2. V lost 6 bases to trimming and J lost 1 base; unmatched junction nucleotides: 7. The CDR3 is 15 residues long. The germline V gene encodes CDR1 MDHEN and CDR2 SYDVKM.